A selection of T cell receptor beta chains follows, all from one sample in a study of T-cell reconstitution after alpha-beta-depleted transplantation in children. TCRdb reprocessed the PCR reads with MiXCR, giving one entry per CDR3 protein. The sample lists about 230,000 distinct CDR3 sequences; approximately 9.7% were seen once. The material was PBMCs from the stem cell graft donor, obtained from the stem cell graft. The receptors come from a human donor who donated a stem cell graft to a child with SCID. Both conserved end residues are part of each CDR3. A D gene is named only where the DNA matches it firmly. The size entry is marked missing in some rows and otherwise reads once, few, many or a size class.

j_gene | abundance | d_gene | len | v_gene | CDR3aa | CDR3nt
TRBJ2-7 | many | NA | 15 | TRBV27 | CASSLYGGTRNEQYF | TGTGCCAGCAGTTTATACGGGGGTACAAGGAACGAGCAGTACTTC
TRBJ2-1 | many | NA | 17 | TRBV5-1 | CASSLAMGVGITDEQFF | TGCGCCAGCAGCTTGGCGATGGGGGTAGGGATTACAGATGAGCAGTTCTTC
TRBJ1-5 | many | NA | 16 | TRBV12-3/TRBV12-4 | CASSLEGGYGNQPQHF | TGTGCCAGCAGTTTAGAGGGGGGGTATGGCAATCAGCCCCAGCATTTT
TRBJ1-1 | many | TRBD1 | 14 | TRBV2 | CASRAGQGGTEAFF | TGTGCCAGCAGGGCCGGACAGGGCGGTACTGAAGCTTTCTTT
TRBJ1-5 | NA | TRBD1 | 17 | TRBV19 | CASSSPRDRAGNQPQHF | TGTGCCAGTAGTAGCCCCCGCGACAGGGCCGGCAATCAGCCCCAGCATTTT
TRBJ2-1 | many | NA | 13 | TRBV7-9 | CASSLAAGNEQFF | TGTGCCAGCAGCTTAGCGGCGGGGAATGAGCAGTTCTTC
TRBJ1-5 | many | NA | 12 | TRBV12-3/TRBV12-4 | CASSLASQPQHF | TGTGCCAGCAGTTTAGCTAGTCAGCCCCAGCATTTT
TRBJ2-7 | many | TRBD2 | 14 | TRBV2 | CASSGLAGTYEQYF | TGTGCCAGCAGTGGGTTAGCGGGGACCTACGAGCAGTACTTC
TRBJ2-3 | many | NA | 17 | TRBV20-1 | CSARDPGLEGGTDTQYF | TGCAGTGCTAGAGATCCAGGACTAGAAGGGGGGACAGATACGCAGTATTTT
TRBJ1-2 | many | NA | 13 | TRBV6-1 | CASSEQTYYGYTF | TGTGCCAGCAGTGAACAGACCTACTATGGCTACACCTTC
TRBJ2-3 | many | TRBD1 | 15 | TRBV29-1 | CSVAYGTDRTDTQYF | TGCAGCGTTGCCTATGGGACAGACCGCACAGATACGCAGTATTTT
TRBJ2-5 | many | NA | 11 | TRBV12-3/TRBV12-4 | CASSRGETQYF | TGTGCCAGCAGTAGGGGGGAGACCCAGTACTTC
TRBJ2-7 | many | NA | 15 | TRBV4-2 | CASSQDVGGTYEQYF | TGTGCCAGCAGCCAAGATGTGGGTGGGACCTACGAGCAGTACTTC
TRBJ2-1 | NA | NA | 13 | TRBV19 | CASSIDRGNEQFF | TGTGCCAGTAGTATAGATCGGGGAAATGAGCAGTTCTTC
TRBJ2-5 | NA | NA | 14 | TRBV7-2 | CASSPSRAEETQYF | TGTGCCAGCAGCCCCAGCCGGGCTGAAGAGACCCAGTACTTC
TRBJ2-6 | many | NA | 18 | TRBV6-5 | CASSYGVGRYSGANVLTF | TGTGCCAGCAGTTACGGGGTCGGTCGATACTCTGGGGCCAACGTCCTGACTTTC
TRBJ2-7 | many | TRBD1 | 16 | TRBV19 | CASSDKSSTGGYEQYF | TGTGCCAGTAGCGACAAATCCTCGACAGGGGGCTACGAGCAGTACTTC
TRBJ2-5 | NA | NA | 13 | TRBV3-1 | CASSRRGQETQYF | TGTGCCAGCAGCCGGAGGGGTCAAGAGACCCAGTACTTC
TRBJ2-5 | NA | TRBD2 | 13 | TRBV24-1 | CATEGRDQETQYF | TGTGCCACCGAGGGGAGGGACCAAGAGACCCAGTACTTC
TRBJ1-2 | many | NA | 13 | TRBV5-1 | CASSLSGIYGYTF | TGCGCCAGCAGCCTCTCGGGGATCTATGGCTACACCTTC
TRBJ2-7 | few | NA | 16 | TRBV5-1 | CASSLEVGDRSYEQYF | TGCGCCAGCAGCTTGGAAGTAGGTGATCGATCCTACGAGCAGTACTTC
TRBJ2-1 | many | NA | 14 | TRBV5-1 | CASSSTEAGNEQFF | TGCGCCAGCAGCTCGACTGAGGCCGGCAATGAGCAGTTCTTC
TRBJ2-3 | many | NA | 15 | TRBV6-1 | CASSGWAPGTDTQYF | TGTGCCAGCAGTGGTTGGGCACCCGGCACAGATACGCAGTATTTT
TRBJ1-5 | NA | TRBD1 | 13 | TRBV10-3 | CAISDRGGQPQHF | TGTGCCATCTCGGACAGGGGAGGTCAGCCCCAGCATTTT
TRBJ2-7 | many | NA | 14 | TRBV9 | CASSVEGTPYEQYF | TGTGCCAGCAGCGTAGAGGGGACACCATACGAGCAGTACTTC
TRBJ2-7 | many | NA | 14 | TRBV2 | CASSLLGETYEQYF | TGTGCCAGCAGCCTACTGGGGGAAACCTACGAGCAGTACTTC
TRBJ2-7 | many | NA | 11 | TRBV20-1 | CSALTVYEQYF | TGCAGTGCTTTGACAGTCTACGAGCAGTACTTC
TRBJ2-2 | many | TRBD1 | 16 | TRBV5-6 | CASSIGQGTNTGELFF | TGTGCCAGCAGCATAGGACAGGGAACGAACACCGGGGAGCTGTTTTTT
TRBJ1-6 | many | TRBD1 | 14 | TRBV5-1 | CASSSGQGTSPLHF | TGCGCCAGCAGCTCGGGACAGGGGACTTCACCCCTCCACTTT
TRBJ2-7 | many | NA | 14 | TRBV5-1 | CASSSGTIGNEQYF | TGCGCCAGCAGTTCCGGGACCATTGGAAACGAGCAGTACTTC
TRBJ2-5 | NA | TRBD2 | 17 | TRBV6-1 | CASSGSGTSVSQETQYF | TGTGCCAGCAGTGGTTCCGGGACTAGCGTATCCCAAGAGACCCAGTACTTC
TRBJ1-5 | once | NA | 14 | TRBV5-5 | CASSPDGKGQPQHF | TGTGCCAGCAGCCCGGACGGGAAAGGTCAGCCCCAGCATTTT
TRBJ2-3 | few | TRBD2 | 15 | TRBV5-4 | CASSGRGGSTDTQYF | TGTGCCAGCAGCGGACGGGGGGGCAGCACAGATACGCAGTATTTT
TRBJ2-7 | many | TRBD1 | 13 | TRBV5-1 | CASSLGWTGEQYF | TGCGCCAGCAGCTTGGGGTGGACAGGCGAGCAGTACTTC
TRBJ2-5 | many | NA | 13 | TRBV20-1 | CSARANTVETQYF | TGCAGTGCTAGGGCCAACACCGTCGAGACCCAGTACTTC
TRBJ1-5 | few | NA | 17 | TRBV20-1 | CSAPRGGAGGSNQPQHF | TGCAGTGCTCCTCGCGGGGGGGCGGGGGGTAGCAATCAGCCCCAGCATTTT
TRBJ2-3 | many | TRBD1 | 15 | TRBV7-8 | CASRTGTGATDTQYF | TGTGCCAGCAGGACCGGGACAGGGGCCACAGATACGCAGTATTTT
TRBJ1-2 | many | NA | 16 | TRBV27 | CASSFSSPDLGYGYTF | TGTGCCAGCAGTTTCTCCAGTCCGGACCTGGGCTATGGCTACACCTTC
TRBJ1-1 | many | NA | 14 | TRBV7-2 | CASSREVGNTEAFF | TGTGCCAGCAGCCGGGAAGTAGGAAACACTGAAGCTTTCTTT
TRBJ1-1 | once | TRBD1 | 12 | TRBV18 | CATRQGWTEAFF | TGTGCCACCAGACAGGGCTGGACTGAAGCTTTCTTT
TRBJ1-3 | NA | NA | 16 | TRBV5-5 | CASSPGPRGDGNTIYF | TGTGCCAGCAGCCCCGGTCCCAGGGGTGATGGAAACACCATATATTTT
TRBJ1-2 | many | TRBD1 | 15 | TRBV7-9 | CASSLSPHRGYGYTF | TGTGCCAGCAGCTTATCCCCGCACAGGGGATATGGCTACACCTTC
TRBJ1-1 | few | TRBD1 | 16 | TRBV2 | CASSERGQRKNTEAFF | TGTGCCAGCAGTGAAAGGGGACAGCGCAAGAACACTGAAGCTTTCTTT
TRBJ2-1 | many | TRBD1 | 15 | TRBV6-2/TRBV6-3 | CASSSDRHPYNEQFF | TGTGCCAGCAGTTCGGACAGGCACCCCTACAATGAGCAGTTCTTC
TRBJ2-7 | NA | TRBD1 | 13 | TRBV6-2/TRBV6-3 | CAVGRAGGYEQYF | TGTGCCGTCGGTCGGGCAGGGGGCTACGAGCAGTACTTC
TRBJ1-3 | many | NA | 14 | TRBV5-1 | CASSSDRPGNTIYF | TGCGCCAGCAGCTCCGACAGGCCTGGAAACACCATATATTTT
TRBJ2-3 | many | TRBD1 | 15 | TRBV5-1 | CASSPNRQGPDTQYF | TGCGCCAGCAGCCCCAATAGACAGGGACCAGATACGCAGTATTTT
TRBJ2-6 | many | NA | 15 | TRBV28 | CASSSNRVWANVLTF | TGTGCCAGCAGTTCCAACAGGGTCTGGGCCAACGTCCTGACTTTC
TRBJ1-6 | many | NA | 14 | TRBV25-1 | CASRPDSSHSPLHF | TGTGCCAGCAGGCCGGATTCGTCGCATTCACCCCTCCACTTT
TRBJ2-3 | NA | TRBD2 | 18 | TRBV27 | CAFSLSRFGGGATDTQYF | TGTGCCTTCAGTTTATCACGTTTTGGCGGGGGTGCGACAGATACGCAGTATTTT
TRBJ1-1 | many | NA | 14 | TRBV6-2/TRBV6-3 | CASSYQGIITEAFF | TGTGCCAGCAGTTATCAGGGGATAATAACTGAAGCTTTCTTT
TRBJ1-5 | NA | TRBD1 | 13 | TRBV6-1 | CASSTTGGQPQHF | TGTGCCAGCAGTACCACAGGGGGCCAGCCCCAGCATTTT
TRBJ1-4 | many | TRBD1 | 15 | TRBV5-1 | CASSLAGGAREKLFF | TGCGCCAGCAGCTTGGCAGGGGGCGCACGGGAAAAACTGTTTTTT